Sequencing of this T cell receptor (beta chain) was carried out in a study of T cells in Graves' hyperthyroidism and ophthalmopathy. Amplification of TCR beta CDR3 regions was performed using RNA transcripts as template. Using the HTBI primer set, a first-round RT-PCR was run on the TCR CDR3. TCRdb reprocessed the multiplex PCR reads via MiXCR and lists one record per CDR3 protein. The sample holds 560,000 or so distinct CDR3 sequences, roughly 21% seen once. General observations from the study: Blood also held most thyroid clonotypes expanded beyond 0.001. In simple terms, a model built on 13 V-J features told ophthalmopathy apart from stable hyperthyroidism. Before onset, by a median of about seven months, the model predicted ophthalmopathy.

The sample holds many counts of this clonotype. Its antigen is not known. Trimming left V 5 bases short and J 6 bases short, with 14 bases between. The germline V gene encodes CDR1 SGHNT and CDR2 YENEEA. The CDR3 runs to 13 residues. Sequences were obtained from blood. The gene calls are TRBV11-3 and TRBJ2-7, with D perhaps matching TRBD1 or TRBD2 (5 bases each). This TCR was sampled from a man aged 40-50 years with Graves' ophthalmopathy. The CDR3 DNA reads as TGTGCCAGCAGCCCGAGGGACCTGGGCGAGCAGTACTTC. Residues: CASSPRDLGEQYF.